This T cell receptor beta chain is from a study of Graves' ophthalmopathy and Graves' hyperthyroidism. As for the study in general: Stable hyperthyroidism was defined by absence of ophthalmopathy within 18 months of follow-up. The study, taken as a whole, reports: Among expanded thyroid clonotypes above 0.001 frequency, most also occurred in blood. A classifier, a 13-signature model, separated ophthalmopathy from stable hyperthyroidism with roughly 86% sensitivity and around 80% specificity.

V was cut by 4 bases and J by 6 bases, with 16 bases left in between. The CDR3 covers 14 residues. Pregnancy or lactation, uncontrolled infections and other autoimmune diseases were grounds for excluding patients. This clonotype was picked up a small number of times. The antigen is undetermined. Researchers took RNA transcripts and amplified TCR beta CDR3 regions from them. HTBI primers were used in a first-round RT-PCR, which preceded a second-round multiplex PCR. TCRdb re-analysed the multiplex PCR reads in MiXCR, keeping a single row per CDR3 protein. The sample shows over a million distinct CDR3 sequences, 35% to 40% of them seen only once.

This TCR was recovered from an adult man with Graves' hyperthyroidism. The chain joins TRBV12-3 or TRBV12-4 to TRBJ2-7, with D possibly being TRBD1 or TRBD2 (6 bases each). Sequencing was carried out using peripheral blood or thyroid tissue (not recorded which). CDR3 sequence (DNA): TGTGCCAGCAGTTCCAACAGGGTCGGGGGCGAGCAGTACTTC. Translating it yields CASSSNRVGGEQYF.